This TCR beta chain was documented in a study of CDR3 diversity in severe acne. Trimming removed 0 bases at V and 2 bases at J, with 9 bases between. Germline CDR1 reads SGHKS; CDR2 reads YYEKEE (reference sequence). This CDR3 is built from 15 residues. TCRdb used MiXCR to reprocess the PCR reads, holding one entry per CDR3 protein. Of roughly 79,000 distinct CDR3 sequences listed, around 47% are singletons. This clonotype was detected only once. The TCR comes from a male donor with severe acne vulgaris. The chain links TRBV5-5 to TRBJ1-5; D is undetermined. The sample consisted of blood. CDR3 sequence: CASSLEVDGNQPQHF. The CDR3 DNA reads as TGTGCCAGCAGCTTGGAGGTTGATGGCAATCAGCCCCAGCATTTT.